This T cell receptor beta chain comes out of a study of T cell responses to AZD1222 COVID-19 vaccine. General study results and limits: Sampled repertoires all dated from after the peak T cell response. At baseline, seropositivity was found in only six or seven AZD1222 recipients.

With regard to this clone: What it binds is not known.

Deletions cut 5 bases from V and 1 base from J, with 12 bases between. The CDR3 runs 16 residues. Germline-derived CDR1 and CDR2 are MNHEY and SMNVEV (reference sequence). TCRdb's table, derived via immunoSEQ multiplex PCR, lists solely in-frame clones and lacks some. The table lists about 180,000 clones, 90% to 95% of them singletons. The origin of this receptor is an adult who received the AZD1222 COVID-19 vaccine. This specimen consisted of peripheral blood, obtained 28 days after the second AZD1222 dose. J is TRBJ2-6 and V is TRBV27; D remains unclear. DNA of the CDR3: TGTGCCAGCAGTCCGCACTCTGTGTCTGGGGCCAACGTCCTGACTTTC. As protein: CASSPHSVSGANVLTF.